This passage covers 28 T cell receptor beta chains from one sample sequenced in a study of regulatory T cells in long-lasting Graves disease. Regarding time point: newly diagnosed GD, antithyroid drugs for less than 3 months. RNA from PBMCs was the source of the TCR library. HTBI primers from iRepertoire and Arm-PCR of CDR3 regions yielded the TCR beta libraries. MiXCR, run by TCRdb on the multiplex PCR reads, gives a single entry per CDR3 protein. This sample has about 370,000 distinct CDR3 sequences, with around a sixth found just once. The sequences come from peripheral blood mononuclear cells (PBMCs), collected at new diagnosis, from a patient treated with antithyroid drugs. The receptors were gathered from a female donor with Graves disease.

Here the CDR3 reads CASSQRQLLNTEAFF. The CDR3, as DNA: TGTGCCAGCAGCCAGAGACAGCTTTTGAACACTGAAGCTTTCTTT. V usage is TRBV3-1 and J usage is TRBJ1-1; D is perhaps TRBD1 (5 bases). Germline CDR1 is LGHDT and CDR2 is YNNKEL (reference sequence). This CDR3 spans 15 amino acids. The V end was cut by 3 bases, the J end by 0 bases, with 11 bases between. Filled out from reference TRBV3-1 and TRBJ1-1, the complete variable domain reads DTAVSQTPKYLVTQMGNDKSIKCEQNLGHDTMYWYKQDSKKFLKIMFSYNNKELIINETVPNRFSPKSPDKAHLNLHINSLELGDSAVYFCASSQRQLLNTEAFFGQGTRLTVV.

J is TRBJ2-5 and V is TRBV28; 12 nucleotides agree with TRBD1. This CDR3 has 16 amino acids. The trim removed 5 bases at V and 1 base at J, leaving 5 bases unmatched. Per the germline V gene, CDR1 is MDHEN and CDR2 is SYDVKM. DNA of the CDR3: TGTGCCAGCAGTCCAGGGACAGGGGGCCCCCAAGAGACCCAGTACTTC. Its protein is CASSPGTGGPQETQYF.

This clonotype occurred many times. This chain's CDR3 is CASSLRGGISAEAFF. The CDR3 DNA follows: TGTGCCAGCAGCCTGAGAGGCGGGATTAGCGCTGAAGCTTTCTTT. The chain carries TRBV7-2 and TRBJ1-1; D is ambiguous. The CDR3 has 15 amino acids. The germline gives CDR1 SGHTA, CDR2 FQGNSA. Deletions cut 5 bases from V and 6 bases from J, with 19 bases between.

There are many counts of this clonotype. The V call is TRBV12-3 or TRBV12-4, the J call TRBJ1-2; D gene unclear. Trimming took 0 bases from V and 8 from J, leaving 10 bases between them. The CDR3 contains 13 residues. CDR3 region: CASSLASAAGYTF. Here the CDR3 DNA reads TGTGCCAGCAGTTTAGCGTCCGCTGCCGGCTACACCTTC.

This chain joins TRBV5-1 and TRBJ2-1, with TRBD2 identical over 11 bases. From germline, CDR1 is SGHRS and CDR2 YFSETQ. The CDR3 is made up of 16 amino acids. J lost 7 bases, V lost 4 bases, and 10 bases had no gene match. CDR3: CASSQVAGGIENEQFF. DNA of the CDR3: TGCGCCAGCAGCCAAGTAGCGGGGGGGATCGAAAATGAGCAGTTCTTC.

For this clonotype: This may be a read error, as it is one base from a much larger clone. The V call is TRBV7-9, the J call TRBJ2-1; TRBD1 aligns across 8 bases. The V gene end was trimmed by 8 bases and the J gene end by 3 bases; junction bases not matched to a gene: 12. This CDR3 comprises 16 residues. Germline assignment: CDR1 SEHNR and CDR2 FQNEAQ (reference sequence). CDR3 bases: TGTGCCAGCGGCCCAAGTCGGGACAGGTTCTACAATGAGCAGTTCTTC. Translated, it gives CASGPSRDRFYNEQFF.

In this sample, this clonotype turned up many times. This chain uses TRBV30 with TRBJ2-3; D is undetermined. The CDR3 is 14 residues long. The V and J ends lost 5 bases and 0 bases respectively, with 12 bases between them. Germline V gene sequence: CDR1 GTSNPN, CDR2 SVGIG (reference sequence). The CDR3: CAWEHDTSTDTQYF. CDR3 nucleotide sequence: TGTGCCTGGGAACACGATACTAGCACAGATACGCAGTATTTT.

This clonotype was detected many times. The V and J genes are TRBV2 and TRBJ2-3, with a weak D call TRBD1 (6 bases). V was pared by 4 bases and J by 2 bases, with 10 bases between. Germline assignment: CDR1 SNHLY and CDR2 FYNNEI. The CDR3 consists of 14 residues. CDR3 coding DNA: TGTGCCAGCAGTGCCGGGACAACCACAGATACGCAGTATTTT. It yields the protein CASSAGTTTDTQYF.

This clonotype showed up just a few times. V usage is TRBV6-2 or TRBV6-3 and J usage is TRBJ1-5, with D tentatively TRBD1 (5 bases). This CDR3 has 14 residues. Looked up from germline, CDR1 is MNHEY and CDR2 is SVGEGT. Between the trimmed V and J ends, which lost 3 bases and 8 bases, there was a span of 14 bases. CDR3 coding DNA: TGTGCCAGCAGTTATGGGGGAGGGAGTGAGCCCCAGCATTTT. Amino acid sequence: CASSYGGGSEPQHF.

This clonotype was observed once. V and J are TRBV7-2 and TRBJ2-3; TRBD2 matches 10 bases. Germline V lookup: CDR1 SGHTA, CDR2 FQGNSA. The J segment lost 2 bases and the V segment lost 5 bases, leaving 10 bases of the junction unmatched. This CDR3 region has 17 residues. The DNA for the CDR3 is TGTGCCAGCAGCCTCCTAGCGGGAGACTTCAACACAGATACGCAGTATTTT. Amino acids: CASSLLAGDFNTDTQYF.

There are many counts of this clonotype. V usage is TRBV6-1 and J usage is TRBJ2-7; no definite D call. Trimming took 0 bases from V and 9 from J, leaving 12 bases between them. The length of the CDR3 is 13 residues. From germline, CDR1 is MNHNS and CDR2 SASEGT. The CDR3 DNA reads TGTGCCAGCAGTGAAGCGGCCAAGAGCGCGCAGTACTTC. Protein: CASSEAAKSAQYF.

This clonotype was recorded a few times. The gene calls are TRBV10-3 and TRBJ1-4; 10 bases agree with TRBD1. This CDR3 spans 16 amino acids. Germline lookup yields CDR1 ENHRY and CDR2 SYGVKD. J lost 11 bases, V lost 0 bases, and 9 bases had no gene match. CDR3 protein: CAISESWTGGPGKLFF. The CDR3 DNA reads TGTGCCATCAGTGAGTCTTGGACAGGGGGGCCGGGGAAACTGTTTTTT.

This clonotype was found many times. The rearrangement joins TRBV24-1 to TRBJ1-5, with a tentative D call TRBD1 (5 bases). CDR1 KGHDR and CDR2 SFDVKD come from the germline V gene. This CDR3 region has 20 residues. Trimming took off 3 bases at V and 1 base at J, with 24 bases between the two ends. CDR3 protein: CATSDPPRHRDRKSNQPQHF. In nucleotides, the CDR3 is TGTGCCACCAGTGATCCCCCCCGCCACCGGGACCGAAAGAGCAATCAGCCCCAGCATTTT.

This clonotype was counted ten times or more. In DNA form, the CDR3 reads TGTGCCAGTAGTATAACGCCGCTCGGGGACTACGAGCAGTACTTC. Its protein is CASSITPLGDYEQYF. The chain uses TRBV19 and TRBJ2-7; maybe TRBD2 (5 bases). V was trimmed by 2 bases and J by 3 bases, leaving 14 bases between them. Germline lookup yields CDR1 LNHDA and CDR2 SQIVND (reference sequence). This CDR3 is built from 15 residues.

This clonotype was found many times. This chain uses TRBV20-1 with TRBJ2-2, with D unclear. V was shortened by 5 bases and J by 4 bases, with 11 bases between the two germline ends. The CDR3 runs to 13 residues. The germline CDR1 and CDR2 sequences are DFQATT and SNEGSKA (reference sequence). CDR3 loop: CSAPPSSTGELFF. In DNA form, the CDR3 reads TGCAGTGCTCCCCCTAGTTCCACCGGGGAGCTGTTTTTT.

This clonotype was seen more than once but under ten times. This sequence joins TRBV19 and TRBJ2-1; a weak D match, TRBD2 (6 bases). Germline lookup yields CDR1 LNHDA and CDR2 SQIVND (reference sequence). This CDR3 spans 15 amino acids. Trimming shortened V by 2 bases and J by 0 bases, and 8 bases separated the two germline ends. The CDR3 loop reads CASSIRGSSYNEQFF. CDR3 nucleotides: TGTGCCAGTAGTATACGGGGGAGCTCCTACAATGAGCAGTTCTTC. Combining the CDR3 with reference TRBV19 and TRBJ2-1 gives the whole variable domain DGGITQSPKYLFRKEGQNVTLSCEQNLNHDAMYWYRQDPGQGLRLIYYSQIVNDFQKGDIAEGYSVSREKKESFPLTVTSAQKNPTAFYLCASSIRGSSYNEQFFGPGTRLTVL.

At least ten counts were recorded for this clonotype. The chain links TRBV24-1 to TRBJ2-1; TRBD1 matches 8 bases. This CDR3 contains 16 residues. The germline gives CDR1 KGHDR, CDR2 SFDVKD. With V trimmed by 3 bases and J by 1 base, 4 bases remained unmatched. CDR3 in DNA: TGTGCCACCAGTGATAGGACAGGGTCGTCCTACAATGAGCAGTTCTTC. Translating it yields CATSDRTGSSYNEQFF.

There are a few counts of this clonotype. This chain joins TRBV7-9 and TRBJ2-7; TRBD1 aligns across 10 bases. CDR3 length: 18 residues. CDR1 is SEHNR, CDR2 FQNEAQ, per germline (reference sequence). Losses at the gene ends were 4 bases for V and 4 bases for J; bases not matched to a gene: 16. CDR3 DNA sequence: TGTGCCAGCAGCTCCCCCAGCCCGGGACAGGGGACTACTTACGAGCAGTACTTC. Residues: CASSSPSPGQGTTYEQYF.

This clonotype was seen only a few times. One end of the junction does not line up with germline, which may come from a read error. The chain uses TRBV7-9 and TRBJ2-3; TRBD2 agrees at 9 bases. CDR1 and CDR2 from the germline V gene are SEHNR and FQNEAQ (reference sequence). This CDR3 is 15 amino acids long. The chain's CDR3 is CASSNGLAITDAQYF. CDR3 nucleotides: TGTGCCAGCAGCAATGGACTAGCGATAACAGATGCGCAGTATTTT.

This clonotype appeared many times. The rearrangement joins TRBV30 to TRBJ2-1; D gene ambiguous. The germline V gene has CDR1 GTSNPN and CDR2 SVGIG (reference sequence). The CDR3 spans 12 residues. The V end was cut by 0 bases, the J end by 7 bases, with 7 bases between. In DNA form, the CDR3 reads TGTGCCTGGAGTGTAATCGGGAATGAGCAGTTCTTC. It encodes CAWSVIGNEQFF.

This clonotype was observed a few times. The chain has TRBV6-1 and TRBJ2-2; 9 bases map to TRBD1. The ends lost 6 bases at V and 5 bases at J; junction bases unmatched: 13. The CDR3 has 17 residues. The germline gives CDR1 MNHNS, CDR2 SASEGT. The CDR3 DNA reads TGTGCCAGCAGATTACAGTGGGACAGGGAGGTGACCGGGGAGCTGTTTTTT. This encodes CASRLQWDREVTGELFF.

CDR3 region: CASSGAARQPGELFF. CDR3 sequence (DNA): TGTGCCAGCAGCGGAGCGGCCCGGCAACCCGGGGAGCTGTTTTTT. The J gene is TRBJ2-2, the V gene TRBV2; D is possibly TRBD2 (5 bases). The CDR3 is 15 residues long. Trimming took 6 bases from V and 6 from J, leaving 17 bases between them. Germline V gives CDR1 SNHLY, CDR2 FYNNEI.

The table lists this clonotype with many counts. The CDR3 is CSARGRDSLAKNIQYF. The CDR3 nucleotides read TGCAGTGCTAGAGGCCGGGACAGCCTAGCCAAAAACATTCAGTACTTC. The rearrangement uses TRBV20-1 and TRBJ2-4, with 7 bases matching TRBD1. V dropped 1 base and J dropped 0; count of bases not matched to a gene: 6. CDR1 is DFQATT, CDR2 SNEGSKA, per germline (reference sequence). The CDR3 contains 16 residues.

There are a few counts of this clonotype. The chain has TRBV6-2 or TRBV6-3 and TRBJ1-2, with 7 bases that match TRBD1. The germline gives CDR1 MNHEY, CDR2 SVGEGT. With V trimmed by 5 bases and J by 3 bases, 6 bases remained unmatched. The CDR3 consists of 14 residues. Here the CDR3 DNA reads TGTGCCAGCAGTGTACAGGGGATCCACTATGGCTACACCTTC. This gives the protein CASSVQGIHYGYTF.

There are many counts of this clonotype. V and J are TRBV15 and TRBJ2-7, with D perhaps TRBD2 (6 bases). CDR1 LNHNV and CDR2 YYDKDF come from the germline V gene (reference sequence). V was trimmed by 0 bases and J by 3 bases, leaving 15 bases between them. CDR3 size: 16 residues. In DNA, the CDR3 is TGTGCCACCAGCAGAGAGAGTGGGGACTGGAACTACGAGCAGTACTTC. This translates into CATSRESGDWNYEQYF.

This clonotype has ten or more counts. The CDR3 sequence: CASSLGHQETQYF. The CDR3 nucleotides read TGTGCCAGCAGCTTAGGACACCAAGAGACCCAGTACTTC. The J gene is TRBJ2-5, the V gene TRBV7-2, with D hard to call. The ends were cut back, 1 base at V and 0 bases at J, with 3 bases in the middle. Looked up from germline, CDR1 is SGHTA and CDR2 is FQGNSA. The CDR3 length is 13 residues.

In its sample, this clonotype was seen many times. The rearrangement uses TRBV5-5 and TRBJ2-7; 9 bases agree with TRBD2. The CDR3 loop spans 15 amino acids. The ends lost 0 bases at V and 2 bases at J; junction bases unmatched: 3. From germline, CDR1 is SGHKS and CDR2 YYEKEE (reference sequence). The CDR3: CASSLVSGSAYEQYF. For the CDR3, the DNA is TGTGCCAGCAGCTTGGTTAGCGGGAGTGCCTACGAGCAGTACTTC.

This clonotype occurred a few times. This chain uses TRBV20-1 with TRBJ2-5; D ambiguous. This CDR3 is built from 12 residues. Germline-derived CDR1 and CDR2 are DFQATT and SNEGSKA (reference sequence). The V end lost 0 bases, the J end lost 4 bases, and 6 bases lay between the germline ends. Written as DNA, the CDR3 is TGCAGTGCTAGAGAGGAGACAGAGACCCAGTACTTC. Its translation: CSAREETETQYF.